This TCR beta chain is drawn from a study of T cells in Graves' hyperthyroidism and ophthalmopathy. Findings of the study overall: Ophthalmopathy was model-predicted a median around seven months pre-onset.

Amplified TCR beta CDR3 regions derived from RNA transcripts. RT-PCR in the first round (using the HTBI primer set) targeted the TCR CDR3. MiXCR, run by TCRdb on the multiplex PCR reads, gives a single entry per CDR3 protein. The data contain 600,000 to 650,000 distinct CDR3 sequences, roughly 16% of them seen just once; the ten biggest clones take up 3.5% to 4%. There are many counts of this clonotype. The antigen remains undetermined. Germline CDR1 reads MNHNS; CDR2 reads SASEGT. V dropped 7 bases and J dropped 7; count of bases not matched to a gene: 17. This CDR3 is 16 amino acids long. Graves' hyperthyroidism without ophthalmopathy progression within 18 months was termed stable. Patients were aged 18 to 65, had disease duration under 2 months, and had newly diagnosed hyperthyroidism. Diagnoses were made from clinical symptoms, serum measures (thyroxine and TRAb), thyroid ultrasound and orbital computed tomography.

The material sequenced was blood. The chain carries TRBV6-1 and TRBJ1-2, with 8 nucleotides matching TRBD1. This sequence was found in a woman in her thirties with Graves' hyperthyroidism. The CDR3 nucleotides are TGTGCCAGCAACCTACTCTCGACAGGGGCTTCAAGTGGCTACACCTTC. Its protein product is CASNLLSTGASSGYTF.